These 5 T cell receptor beta chains originate from one sample sequenced in a study of cytomegalovirus exposure and HLA in healthy donors. The PCR employed 60 Vbeta primers together with 13 Jbeta primers. TCRdb's copy holds only in-frame clones and misses some; the assay was immunoSEQ multiplex PCR. The table lists over 100,000 clones, around 76% of them singletons, with 12% in the top ten. The source material was PBMCs. Every receptor here comes from a woman aged 40 to 50 in good health and CMV-seropositive.

The chain joins TRBV7-2 to TRBJ1-1, with 10 nucleotides matching TRBD1. CDR1 and CDR2 (germline): SGHTA, FQGNSA. Trimming took 5 bases from V and 5 from J; bases not matched to a gene: 5. CDR3 length: 14 amino acids. The CDR3 sequence is CASSRDRGTTEAFF. In nucleotides, the CDR3 is TGTGCCAGCAGCCGGGACAGGGGAACTACTGAAGCTTTCTTT.

The chain recombines TRBV18 with TRBJ1-5; 9 bases are shared with TRBD1. Germline V lookup: CDR1 KGHSH, CDR2 LQKENI. V gave up 5 bases and J gave up 4 bases; unmatched junction bases: 3. The CDR3 totals 14 residues. The CDR3 bases are TGTGCCAGCTCATCAGGGACAGGGAATCAGCCCCAGCATTTT. Protein sequence: CASSSGTGNQPQHF.

About this clone itself: A junction end diverges from the germline sequence, so it may reflect a read error. The genes are TRBV2 and TRBJ1-1; perhaps TRBD1 as D (5 bases). Germline CDR1 and CDR2: SNHLY and FYNNEI. The CDR3 has 15 amino acids. The DNA for the CDR3 is TGTGCCAGCACAGGAACGAGGGGAGGGAACACTCAAGCTTTCTTT. This codes for CASTGTRGGNTQAFF.

This clone was observed a handful of times. The V call is TRBV6-1, the J call TRBJ1-5; D is perhaps TRBD1 (5 bases). CDR3 length equals 14 residues. Germline V CDR1 and CDR2: MNHNS, SASEGT. Trimming cost V 4 bases and J 7 bases, with 14 bases left between them. The CDR3 coding sequence is TGTGCCAGCAGTGGAACAGGTCGGTGGCAGCCCCAGCATTTT. Translating gives CASSGTGRWQPQHF.

The chain recombines TRBV2 with TRBJ2-2, with D possibly TRBD1 on 5 matching bases. CDR3 size: 15 residues. CDR1 is SNHLY and CDR2 is FYNNEI in the germline V gene. V gave up 1 base and J gave up 6 bases, with 12 bases separating them. In DNA, the CDR3 is TGTGCCAGCAGTGAAGGGCCAGGGTTCTCCGGGGAGCTGTTTTTT. This encodes CASSEGPGFSGELFF.